The 31 T cell receptor beta chains in this list originate from one sample, sequenced in a study of lymphopenia after photon versus proton radiotherapy. The repertoire was sequenced with immunoSEQ multiplex PCR; TCRdb's copy has only in-frame clones and lacks some. The sample shows 55,000 to 85,000 clones, 80% to 95% of them seen only once. Sequenced material: peripheral blood, taken from a patient treated with photon-based radiotherapy. The receptors were sampled from a woman aged 40 to 55 with cholangiocarcinoma.

The V gene is TRBV11-2, the J gene TRBJ2-7; no reliable D call. V was pared by 5 bases and J by 3 bases, with 14 bases between. The CDR3 extends over 14 amino acids. The germline V gene has CDR1 SGHAT and CDR2 FQNNGV. The CDR3 coding sequence is TGTGCCAGCAGCCTCCGGGCCGCGAGCTACGAGCAGTACTTC. Amino acid sequence: CASSLRAASYEQYF.

The chain links TRBV2 to TRBJ2-3; D possibly corresponds to TRBD1 (5 bases). The germline V gene encodes CDR1 SNHLY and CDR2 FYNNEI. The ends were cut back, 5 bases at V and 1 base at J, with 13 bases in the middle. The length of the CDR3 is 15 residues. The CDR3, as DNA: TGTGCCAGCAGTCCCCCCCAAGGGGGCACAGATACGCAGTATTTT. It encodes CASSPPQGGTDTQYF.

The V call is TRBV6-6, the J call TRBJ1-2, with TRBD1 matching over 7 bases. The germline gives CDR1 MNHNY, CDR2 SVGAGI (reference sequence). This CDR3 spans 13 amino acids. J was trimmed by 8 bases and V by 5 bases; bases with no gene match: 8. This CDR3 reads CASSLPTGQGYTF. The CDR3 nucleotides read TGTGCCAGCAGTCTTCCGACAGGGCAAGGCTACACCTTC.

V and J are TRBV9 and TRBJ2-3; a possible D gene is TRBD1 (6 bases). Germline V gene sequence: CDR1 SGDLS, CDR2 YYNGEE. V was pared by 1 base and J by 6 bases, with 9 bases between. The CDR3 is made up of 13 amino acids. The CDR3 region has the DNA TGTGCCAGCAGCGTACAGGGGCTGGATACGCAGTATTTT. It translates to CASSVQGLDTQYF.

This chain connects TRBV5-1 to TRBJ1-2; possible D gene TRBD1, 6 bases. Trimming removed 2 bases from V and 7 bases from J, with 15 bases in between. Germline assignment: CDR1 SGHRS and CDR2 YFSETQ. There are 14 residues in the CDR3. This chain's CDR3 is CASSLVDSRVGYTF. For the CDR3, the DNA is TGCGCCAGCAGCTTAGTGGACAGCCGAGTTGGCTACACCTTC.

V gene TRBV4-3 combines with J gene TRBJ2-3, with 13 bases identical to TRBD2. The trim removed 0 bases at V and 6 bases at J, leaving 6 bases unmatched. Germline loops: CDR1 LGHNA, CDR2 YSLEER. The CDR3 spans 17 residues. In DNA, the CDR3 is TGCGCCAGCAGCCAAGATCGGACTAGCGGGAGTAAGGATACGCAGTATTTT. Amino acids: CASSQDRTSGSKDTQYF.

This clone was recorded once. The chain uses TRBV5-1 and TRBJ2-3, with 14 bases aligning to TRBD2. The germline V gene encodes CDR1 SGHRS and CDR2 YFSETQ. V shed 3 bases and J 2 bases; nucleotides not matched to a gene: 8. The CDR3 has 18 amino acids. As DNA, the CDR3 is TGCGCCAGCAGCTCTGGGACTAGCGGGGGTTGGACCACAGATACGCAGTATTTT. Amino acids: CASSSGTSGGWTTDTQYF. The full variable domain, rest sourced from reference TRBV5-1 and TRBJ2-3, is KAGVTQTPRYLIKTRGQQVTLSCSPISGHRSVSWYQQTPGQGLQFLFEYFSETQRNKGNFPGRFSGRQFSNSRSEMNVSTLELGDSALYLCASSSGTSGGWTTDTQYFGPGTRLTVL.

This chain joins TRBV27 and TRBJ2-3; D possibly corresponds to TRBD1 (5 bases). The V gene's germline CDR1 is MNHEY and CDR2 SMNVEV (reference sequence). This CDR3 comprises 16 residues. The V and J ends lost 6 bases and 5 bases respectively, with 21 bases between them. CDR3 sequence (DNA): TGTGCCAGCAGCCCTGAAACCCGACAGTGGGTAGATACGCAGTATTTT. Protein: CASSPETRQWVDTQYF.

The J gene is TRBJ2-2, the V gene TRBV9; D may be TRBD1 (6 bases). Germline loops: CDR1 SGDLS, CDR2 YYNGEE. CDR3 length equals 14 residues. The V end was cut by 0 bases, the J end by 5 bases, with 8 bases between. CDR3 region: CASSVVQGTGELFF. The CDR3 nucleotides are TGTGCCAGCAGCGTAGTACAGGGAACCGGGGAGCTGTTTTTT.

J is TRBJ2-7 and V is TRBV7-2; maybe TRBD2 (5 bases). Between the trimmed V and J ends, which lost 4 bases and 7 bases, there was a span of 17 bases. CDR1 and CDR2 (germline): SGHTA, FQGNSA. The CDR3 is 14 amino acids. The CDR3 DNA reads as TGTGCCAGCAGCTCCGGACGGAGGAGTGGAGAGCAGTACTTC. Translating it yields CASSSGRRSGEQYF.

This clone was detected a few times. The chain links TRBV9 to TRBJ1-1; D unresolved. The germline V gene encodes CDR1 SGDLS and CDR2 YYNGEE. The CDR3 spans 14 residues. Trimming left V 0 bases short and J 3 bases short, with 9 bases between. The CDR3 region is CASSVGFVDTEAFF. The CDR3 DNA sequence: TGTGCCAGCAGCGTAGGGTTCGTTGACACTGAAGCTTTCTTT.

The chain is built from TRBV5-6 and TRBJ2-2; TRBD1 might be the D (5 bases). V lost 5 bases and J lost 4, with 12 bases in between. This CDR3 has 14 residues. Germline loops: CDR1 SGHDT, CDR2 YYEEEE. Here the CDR3 reads CASRPTGSTGELFF. DNA for the CDR3: TGTGCCAGCAGGCCAACAGGAAGCACCGGGGAGCTGTTTTTT.

V gene TRBV11-3 combines with J gene TRBJ2-1, with D possibly matching TRBD2 (5 bases). CDR3 length: 15 amino acids. Germline V gene data show CDR1 as SGHNT and CDR2 as YENEEA. V lost 2 bases and J 8 bases, leaving 16 bases between the germline ends. The CDR3: CASSLRSQLGDEQFF. CDR3 bases: TGTGCCAGCAGCTTAAGGTCCCAGCTCGGGGATGAGCAGTTCTTC. The full variable domain, completed using reference TRBV11-3 and TRBJ2-1, is EAGVVQSPRYKIIEKKQPVAFWCNPISGHNTLYWYLQNLGQGPELLIRYENEEAVDDSQLPKDRFSAERLKGVDSTLKIQPAELGDSAVYLCASSLRSQLGDEQFFGPGTRLTVL.

This chain uses TRBV5-1 with TRBJ1-1, with D perhaps matching TRBD1 (5 bases). V lost 0 bases, J lost 4 bases, and 16 bases lay in between. Germline V gene sequence: CDR1 SGHRS, CDR2 YFSETQ. The length of the CDR3 is 16 residues. The CDR3 nucleotides read TGCGCCAGCAGCTTGGCAGGGTTAGGTGGGAGCACTGAAGCTTTCTTT. Its protein is CASSLAGLGGSTEAFF. Full variable domain (rest looked up from reference TRBV5-1 and TRBJ1-1): KAGVTQTPRYLIKTRGQQVTLSCSPISGHRSVSWYQQTPGQGLQFLFEYFSETQRNKGNFPGRFSGRQFSNSRSEMNVSTLELGDSALYLCASSLAGLGGSTEAFFGQGTRLTVV.

Here the CDR3 reads CAWSIGQLRSEQYF. Here the CDR3 DNA reads TGTGCCTGGAGCATAGGGCAATTACGGAGCGAGCAGTACTTC. This chain uses TRBV30 with TRBJ2-7; D gene unclear. The germline V gene has CDR1 GTSNPN and CDR2 SVGIG (reference sequence). V lost 3 bases and J lost 6, with 18 bases in between. This CDR3 region has 14 residues.

This chain joins TRBV28 and TRBJ1-2, with TRBD1 as a possible D gene (5 bases). The V end was cut by 10 bases, the J end by 1 base, with 13 bases between. Germline CDR1 is MDHEN and CDR2 is SYDVKM. The CDR3 has 13 residues. CDR3 residues: CATLDSHNYGYTF. CDR3 sequence (DNA): TGTGCCACCCTAGACAGTCATAACTATGGCTACACCTTC.

V usage is TRBV10-3 and J usage is TRBJ1-1; TRBD1 might be the D (5 bases). Germline lookup yields CDR1 ENHRY and CDR2 SYGVKD. V was trimmed by 6 bases and J by 0 bases, leaving 8 bases between them. The CDR3 is 13 residues long. CDR3 coding DNA: TGTGCCATCAGGGCCAGGGTGAACACTGAAGCTTTCTTT. It translates to CAIRARVNTEAFF.

V usage is TRBV28 and J usage is TRBJ1-6, with D unclear. In germline, CDR1 is MDHEN, CDR2 SYDVKM. With 2 bases removed from V and 12 bases from J, the gap between germline ends came to 14 bases. The length of the CDR3 is 14 residues. CDR3 in DNA: TGTGCCAGCAGTTTAGATGCGCAAGGTATACCCCTCCACTTT. As protein: CASSLDAQGIPLHF.

The V and J genes are TRBV10-3 and TRBJ1-6, with D possibly TRBD1 on 6 matching bases. CDR1 and CDR2 from the germline V gene are ENHRY and SYGVKD. V was pared by 2 bases and J by 6 bases, with 11 bases between. The CDR3 is 15 amino acids. The CDR3 loop is CAISEGGGPNSPLHF. In DNA form, the CDR3 reads TGTGCCATCAGTGAGGGGGGGGGCCCTAATTCACCCCTCCACTTT.

This clone showed up just once. V is TRBV7-2 and J is TRBJ2-1, with no clear D. V gave up 4 bases and J gave up 0 bases, with 10 bases separating them. Germline CDR1 reads SGHTA; CDR2 reads FQGNSA. The CDR3 contains 15 residues. CDR3 region: CASSYDSSSYNEQFF. CDR3 in DNA: TGTGCCAGCAGCTACGACTCCAGCTCCTACAATGAGCAGTTCTTC.

The chain combines TRBV2 with TRBJ2-3, with D possibly being TRBD2 (6 bases). This CDR3 contains 16 residues. Trimming left V 4 bases short and J 6 bases short, with 20 bases between. Looked up from germline, CDR1 is SNHLY and CDR2 is FYNNEI. The DNA of the CDR3 is TGTGCCAGCAGTGCACTACTAGCCACCAAGTTCGATACGCAGTATTTT. Translating gives CASSALLATKFDTQYF.

This clone was observed a single time. The J gene is TRBJ1-1, the V gene TRBV2; possible D gene TRBD1, 5 bases. This CDR3 region has 15 residues. Trimming stripped 2 bases from V and 5 bases from J, with 15 bases between. CDR1 is SNHLY and CDR2 is FYNNEI in the germline V gene. CDR3 in amino acids: CASSEQGPKGTEAFF. The CDR3 region has the DNA TGTGCCAGCAGTGAACAGGGACCGAAGGGGACTGAAGCTTTCTTT.

This clone was observed a handful of times. The chain joins TRBV19 to TRBJ1-5; D is possibly TRBD1 (6 bases). Germline V gives CDR1 LNHDA, CDR2 SQIVND (reference sequence). The CDR3 totals 17 residues. Trimming removed 0 bases at V and 2 bases at J, with 14 bases between. The CDR3 is CASSIDGTGYGNQPQHF. The CDR3 DNA reads TGTGCCAGTAGTATAGATGGAACAGGGTATGGCAATCAGCCCCAGCATTTT.

The V call is TRBV21-1, the J call TRBJ2-5; TRBD1 was called by the table and not checked on the DNA. TRBV21-1 is noted as a pseudogene. The CDR3 extends over 18 amino acids. The CDR3 bases are TGTGCCAGCAGGAATACCCGGGACAGCAGTCCGTACCAAGAGACCCAGTACTTC. This gives the protein CASRNTRDSSPYQETQYF.

This sequence joins TRBV28 and TRBJ1-6; 7 positions match TRBD1. Losses at the gene ends were 6 bases for V and 8 bases for J; bases not matched to a gene: 10. The CDR3 is 15 amino acids. Germline loops: CDR1 MDHEN, CDR2 SYDVKM. CDR3 nucleotide sequence: TGTGCCAGCAGCTTAGGCCCAGGGACAGATTCACCCCTCCACTTT. It yields the protein CASSLGPGTDSPLHF. Together with reference TRBV28 and TRBJ1-6, the CDR3 gives the full variable domain: DVKVTQSSRYLVKRTGEKVFLECVQDMDHENMFWYRQDPGLGLRLIYFSYDVKMKEKGDIPEGYSVSREKKERFSLILESASTNQTSMYLCASSLGPGTDSPLHFGNGTRLTVT.

The chain carries TRBV4-1 and TRBJ2-2; D possibly matches TRBD1 or TRBD2 (5 bases each). The CDR3 has 16 residues. Germline lookup yields CDR1 MGHRA and CDR2 YSYEKL. V lost 4 bases and J 0 bases, leaving 12 bases between the germline ends. DNA of the CDR3: TGCGCCAGCAGCCTGGGACGGTACGCGAACACCGGGGAGCTGTTTTTT. Amino acid sequence: CASSLGRYANTGELFF.

V is TRBV2 and J is TRBJ2-7; D tentatively reads TRBD1 or TRBD2 (6 bases each). Germline CDR1 is SNHLY and CDR2 is FYNNEI. Trimming stripped 5 bases from V and 2 bases from J, with 10 bases between. The CDR3 covers 13 residues. This CDR3 is CASSIGGPYEQYF. The DNA for the CDR3 is TGTGCCAGCAGTATCGGGGGCCCCTACGAGCAGTACTTC. The complete variable domain, with remaining parts taken from reference TRBV2 and TRBJ2-7, reads EPEVTQTPSHQVTQMGQEVILRCVPISNHLYFYWYRQILGQKVEFLVSFYNNEISEKSEIFDDQFSVERPDGSNFTLKIRSTKLEDSAMYFCASSIGGPYEQYFGPGTRLTVT.

The V call is TRBV28, the J call TRBJ2-3; the D is unclear. CDR1 MDHEN and CDR2 SYDVKM come from the germline V gene. There are 17 residues in the CDR3. V gave up 5 bases and J gave up 0 bases, with 18 bases separating them. The CDR3 sequence: CASSPIRRVGSTDTQYF. For the CDR3, the DNA is TGTGCCAGCAGTCCGATAAGAAGGGTCGGTAGCACAGATACGCAGTATTTT.

This chain connects TRBV5-6 to TRBJ1-1, with a possible D match to TRBD1 (6 bases). In germline, CDR1 is SGHDT, CDR2 YYEEEE. V lost 2 bases and J 4 bases, leaving 9 bases between the germline ends. This CDR3 has 13 residues. The CDR3 sequence is CASSFPTGTEAFF. DNA for the CDR3: TGTGCCAGCAGCTTCCCGACAGGCACTGAAGCTTTCTTT. Based on the CDR3 plus reference TRBV5-6 and TRBJ1-1, the full variable domain is DAGVTQSPTHLIKTRGQQVTLRCSPKSGHDTVSWYQQALGQGPQFIFQYYEEEERQRGNFPDRFSGHQFPNYSSELNVNALLLGDSALYLCASSFPTGTEAFFGQGTRLTVV.

This sequence joins TRBV5-1 and TRBJ1-6, with D tentatively TRBD1 (5 bases). CDR3 length: 15 amino acids. Germline lookup yields CDR1 SGHRS and CDR2 YFSETQ. The V end was cut by 1 base, the J end by 8 bases, with 13 bases between. The CDR3 loop is CASSLFTGSDSPLHF. The CDR3 coding sequence is TGCGCCAGCAGCTTGTTCACAGGCTCTGATTCACCCCTCCACTTT.

The V and J genes are TRBV27 and TRBJ1-1, with D perhaps TRBD1 (5 bases). Germline CDR1 MNHEY, CDR2 SMNVEV (reference sequence). The V and J ends lost 0 bases and 4 bases respectively, with 9 bases between them. CDR3 length equals 14 residues. As DNA, the CDR3 is TGTGCCAGCAGTTTATCCCTCGGGGCCACTGAAGCTTTCTTT. Protein sequence: CASSLSLGATEAFF.